Detailed here is one T cell receptor (beta chain). Its specificity is not known. These data come from a study of cytomegalovirus exposure and HLA in healthy donors. Study-level findings and limits: A later look showed TCR association rates differing by HLA locus, highest for DRB1 and lowest for HLA-C. Across all donors, roughly uniform sequencing depth was an assumption of the presence/absence analyses. TRBV6-2, TRBV6-3 and some other V segments were excluded as indistinguishable. HLA alleles were associated with some 17,000 TCR beta sequences in a later analysis at 0.05 false discovery rate.

The germline V and J ends were trimmed by 0 bases and 4 bases, with 19 bases remaining between them. The length of the CDR3 is 18 residues. The germline V gene encodes CDR1 WSHSY and CDR2 SAAADI. 13 Jbeta primers and 60 Vbeta primers were used for the PCR. The method was immunoSEQ multiplex PCR; TCRdb's version includes in-frame clones alone and lacks a portion of them. The table records about 110,000 clones, 79% of them present only once. What was sequenced was PBMCs. This chain joins TRBV10-2 and TRBJ2-1, with D perhaps matching TRBD2 (7 bases). This TCR was recovered from a woman aged 40 to 50 in good health and CMV-seronegative. For the CDR3, the DNA is TGCGCCAGCAGTGAGTCGGGAGGGGGGCTAGCGGTTTACAATGAGCAGTTCTTC. This sequence encodes CASSESGGGLAVYNEQFF.